The 25 T cell receptor beta chains listed next were all sequenced from one sample in a study of CD8 T cells in Susac syndrome. The RNA, about 0.5 to 1 ug, was put through reverse transcription using random hexamers. TCRdb called the immunoSEQ multiplex PCR reads again in MiXCR, with one record for every CDR3 protein. The sample lists around 25,000 distinct CDR3 sequences, over 85% occurring once. The sample comprised CD8+ T cells from PBMCs. The receptors originated from a human donor with Susac syndrome.

This chain joins TRBV12-3 or TRBV12-4 and TRBJ1-5; 12 bases align to TRBD1. This CDR3 contains 16 residues. V was pared by 5 bases and J by 6 bases, with 8 bases of the junction left unmatched. CDR3 loop: CASSPGTGGDAQPQHF. CDR3 DNA sequence: TGTGCCAGCAGTCCCGGGACAGGGGGCGATGCTCAGCCCCAGCATTTT.

The chain couples TRBV2 to TRBJ1-2; 7 bases line up with TRBD1. This CDR3 contains 15 residues. V lost 5 bases to trimming and J lost 3 bases; unmatched junction nucleotides: 9. CDR1 and CDR2 from the germline V gene are SNHLY and FYNNEI. The CDR3 reads CASSNRQGYYYGYTF. The CDR3 coding sequence is TGTGCCAGCAGTAATCGACAGGGCTACTACTATGGCTACACCTTC.

V gene TRBV6-5 combines with J gene TRBJ1-5; D might be TRBD1 (5 bases). Trimming took off 5 bases at V and 3 bases at J, with 14 bases between the two ends. This CDR3 has 15 residues. CDR1 and CDR2 (germline): MNHEY, SVGAGI. This chain's CDR3 is CASSLSGRPNQPQHF. The CDR3 coding sequence is TGTGCCAGCAGTCTCTCGGGACGGCCCAATCAGCCCCAGCATTTT.

This rearrangement joins TRBV27 to TRBJ2-2; 8 nucleotides match TRBD2. In germline, CDR1 is MNHEY, CDR2 SMNVEV (reference sequence). The CDR3 has 14 residues. V was clipped by 6 bases and J by 7 bases; unmatched bases: 7. The DNA for the CDR3 is TGTGCCAGCAGCCCGGGACTAGTTAGCGGGGAGCTGTTTTTT. It specifies CASSPGLVSGELFF.

The genes are TRBV29-1 and TRBJ2-2, with D possibly called TRBD1 or TRBD2 (6 bases each). V lost 4 bases to trimming and J lost 0 bases, with 12 bases between them. The CDR3 covers 15 residues. Germline V gives CDR1 SQVTM, CDR2 ANQGSEA. As DNA, the CDR3 is TGCAGCGTTGTGTCGGGGGCCTCGAACACCGGGGAGCTGTTTTTT. It codes for CSVVSGASNTGELFF.

The rearrangement links TRBV12-5 to TRBJ2-2; no reliable D call. Trimming shortened V by 3 bases and J by 7 bases, and 6 bases separated the two germline ends. This CDR3 is built from 12 residues. Germline V CDR1 and CDR2: LGHNT, FRNRAP. The CDR3 region has the DNA TGTGCTAGTGGTTTCGGCTTCGGGGAGCTGTTTTTT. It codes for CASGFGFGELFF.

V and J are TRBV6-5 and TRBJ1-2, with a weak D call TRBD1 (5 bases). Deletions cut 4 bases from V and 1 base from J, with 7 bases between. CDR3 length: 13 amino acids. In germline, CDR1 is MNHEY, CDR2 SVGAGI. CDR3 sequence (DNA): TGTGCCAGCAGTTTGGGGGGTAACTATGGCTACACCTTC. Protein product: CASSLGGNYGYTF.

This chain connects TRBV4-2 to TRBJ2-7; maybe TRBD2 (5 bases). In germline, CDR1 is LGHNA, CDR2 YNFKEQ. CDR3 length equals 16 residues. Trimming took off 0 bases at V and 2 bases at J, with 14 bases between the two ends. The CDR3 spells CASSQDPGELPYEQYF. In nucleotides, the CDR3 is TGTGCCAGCAGCCAAGATCCCGGGGAACTCCCCTACGAGCAGTACTTC.

The genes are TRBV20-1 and TRBJ1-5; the D is unclear. The CDR3 has 11 amino acids. Germline V gene data show CDR1 as DFQATT and CDR2 as SNEGSKA (reference sequence). The V end was cut by 6 bases, the J end by 6 bases, with 9 bases between. For the CDR3, the DNA is TGCAGTGCCGTCGCAGGTCAGCCCCAGCATTTT. It encodes CSAVAGQPQHF.

This chain connects TRBV30 to TRBJ2-5; TRBD2 matches 9 bases. CDR3 length: 15 residues. Germline CDR1 reads GTSNPN; CDR2 reads SVGIG (reference sequence). V was pared by 4 bases and J by 5 bases, with 11 bases of the junction left unmatched. For the CDR3, the DNA is TGTGCCTGGACGGTAGCGGGGGCGGTAGGGGAGACCCAGTACTTC. Translated, it gives CAWTVAGAVGETQYF. Full variable domain (remainder filled in from reference TRBV30 and TRBJ2-5): SQTIHQWPATLVQPVGSPLSLECTVEGTSNPNLYWYRQAAGRGLQLLFYSVGIGQISSEVPQNLSASRPQDRQFILSSKKLLLSDSGFYLCAWTVAGAVGETQYFGPGTRLLVL.

The chain has TRBV7-9 and TRBJ2-5; D ambiguous. Germline assignment: CDR1 SEHNR and CDR2 FQNEAQ (reference sequence). The CDR3 has 11 amino acids. The V gene lost 5 bases and the J gene lost 4 bases, with 5 bases spanning the gap. CDR3 sequence (DNA): TGTGCCAGCAGCCGAGGAGAGACCCAGTACTTC. Its translation: CASSRGETQYF.

This clonotype was detected once. The chain links TRBV7-9 to TRBJ2-1; no reliable D call. CDR1 is SEHNR and CDR2 is FQNEAQ in the germline V gene (reference sequence). The CDR3 totals 13 residues. The V end lost 1 base, the J end lost 9 bases, and 10 bases lay between the germline ends. CDR3 loop: CASSLVTGFEQFF. The DNA of the CDR3 is TGTGCCAGCAGCTTAGTAACCGGGTTTGAGCAGTTCTTC. The entire variable domain, with the rest obtained from reference TRBV7-9 and TRBJ2-1, is as follows: DTGVSQNPRHKITKRGQNVTFRCDPISEHNRLYWYRQTLGQGPEFLTYFQNEAQLEKSRLLSDRFSAERPKGSFSTLEIQRTEQGDSAMYLCASSLVTGFEQFFGPGTRLTVL.

The J gene is TRBJ1-2, the V gene TRBV7-9; a possible D gene is TRBD1 (5 bases). Germline V lookup: CDR1 SEHNR, CDR2 FQNEAQ (reference sequence). This CDR3 comprises 15 residues. V was cut by 6 bases and J by 4 bases, with 18 bases left in between. As DNA, the CDR3 is TGTGCCAGCAGTCGTACTCCGGGACCGGCCTATGGCTACACCTTC. This gives the protein CASSRTPGPAYGYTF.

This sequence joins TRBV5-6 and TRBJ1-2; a weak D match, TRBD1 (6 bases). V was clipped by 0 bases and J by 6 bases, with 12 bases between them. Germline CDR1 reads SGHDT; CDR2 reads YYEEEE. The CDR3 is 14 amino acids. As DNA, the CDR3 is TGTGCCAGCAGCTTGGTCACGGGGGCCAATGGCTACACCTTC. This sequence encodes CASSLVTGANGYTF.

The chain links TRBV5-6 to TRBJ1-2; D unclear. The CDR3 runs to 12 residues. Trimming took 0 bases from V and 2 from J, leaving 2 bases between them. Per the germline V gene, CDR1 is SGHDT and CDR2 is YYEEEE. The CDR3 spells CASSLANYGYTF. The CDR3 DNA is TGTGCCAGCAGCTTGGCGAACTATGGCTACACCTTC.

The gene calls are TRBV2 and TRBJ1-2, with D maybe TRBD1 (5 bases). The germline V and J ends were trimmed by 6 bases and 5 bases, with 19 bases remaining between them. CDR1 is SNHLY and CDR2 is FYNNEI in the germline V gene. This CDR3 spans 15 amino acids. This CDR3 is CASRPRGDIRYGYTF. DNA of the CDR3: TGTGCCAGCAGGCCTAGGGGTGACATTCGATATGGCTACACCTTC.

The genes are TRBV6-2 or TRBV6-3 and TRBJ1-6; weak D call: TRBD1 (5 bases). Germline CDR1 and CDR2: MNHEY and SVGEGT. This CDR3 spans 14 amino acids. The ends were cut back, 9 bases at V and 8 bases at J, with 17 bases in the middle. The CDR3 is CASLSDTRHSPLHF. The CDR3 DNA reads as TGTGCCAGTCTTTCGGACACTAGGCATTCACCCCTCCACTTT.

This clonotype was observed a single time. This chain uses TRBV2 with TRBJ2-7; either TRBD1 or TRBD2 may fit D (5 bases each). The CDR3 totals 15 residues. Germline V lookup: CDR1 SNHLY, CDR2 FYNNEI. Trimming took off 3 bases at V and 3 bases at J, with 15 bases between the two ends. The CDR3 coding sequence is TGTGCCAGCAGTGACACTGGGACCAGGAACTACGAGCAGTACTTC. Translated, it gives CASSDTGTRNYEQYF.

The chain couples TRBV20-1 to TRBJ1-5; 7 positions match TRBD1. The CDR3 runs to 11 residues. V lost 5 bases to trimming and J lost 10 bases; unmatched junction nucleotides: 5. Germline V gene data show CDR1 as DFQATT and CDR2 as SNEGSKA (reference sequence). As DNA, the CDR3 is TGCAGTGCTGGGACAGCCCTTCCCCAGCATTTT. Encoded protein: CSAGTALPQHF.

Only one count was recorded for this clonotype. The rearrangement joins TRBV20-1 to TRBJ1-2; D is perhaps TRBD1 (6 bases). There are 17 residues in the CDR3. CDR1 is DFQATT, CDR2 SNEGSKA, per germline (reference sequence). Trimming removed 6 bases from V and 5 bases from J, with 28 bases in between. CDR3 DNA sequence: TGCAGTGCCCCTGGGGGATATATGAACAGGGCTTTGTATGGCTACACCTTC. This gives the protein CSAPGGYMNRALYGYTF.

This sequence joins TRBV7-9 and TRBJ2-7; tentative D call: TRBD1 (5 bases). V dropped 6 bases and J dropped 5 bases, with 14 bases sitting between them. The length of the CDR3 is 13 residues. The V gene's germline CDR1 is SEHNR and CDR2 FQNEAQ (reference sequence). CDR3 coding DNA: TGTGCCAGCAGTTCAGGGTCCTGGGACGAGCAGTACTTC. This sequence encodes CASSSGSWDEQYF. The entire variable domain, with the rest obtained from reference TRBV7-9 and TRBJ2-7, is as follows: DTGVSQNPRHKITKRGQNVTFRCDPISEHNRLYWYRQTLGQGPEFLTYFQNEAQLEKSRLLSDRFSAERPKGSFSTLEIQRTEQGDSAMYLCASSSGSWDEQYFGPGTRLTVT.

V is TRBV5-6 and J is TRBJ1-4; 10 nucleotides line up with TRBD1. J lost 5 bases, V lost 2 bases, and 15 bases had no gene match. Germline assignment: CDR1 SGHDT and CDR2 YYEEEE. The CDR3 has 19 residues. In DNA, the CDR3 is TGTGCCAGCAGCTTCAACCGGGACAGGGGACTTACCGTCAATGAAAAACTGTTTTTT. This sequence encodes CASSFNRDRGLTVNEKLFF.

This chain joins TRBV6-4 and TRBJ2-1, with 7 bases that match TRBD1. The CDR3 runs 16 residues. Germline V lookup: CDR1 MRHNA, CDR2 SNTAGT. The junction had 10 bases not matched to a gene; V was cut back by 4 bases and J by 4 bases. The CDR3 protein is CASSAIDRAPYNEQFF. CDR3 nucleotide sequence: TGTGCCAGCAGTGCCATTGACAGGGCCCCATACAATGAGCAGTTCTTC.

This rearrangement joins TRBV6-5 to TRBJ2-6; D is uncertain. The V end lost 4 bases, the J end lost 0 bases, and 16 bases lay between the germline ends. In germline, CDR1 is MNHEY, CDR2 SVGAGI. The CDR3 has 18 amino acids. The CDR3 nucleotides are TGTGCCAGCAGTTTGACCCACCAGTCAAACTCTGGGGCCAACGTCCTGACTTTC. Translation gives CASSLTHQSNSGANVLTF.

The chain uses TRBV6-5 and TRBJ2-7, with 7 positions matching TRBD1. The CDR3 length is 14 residues. From germline, CDR1 is MNHEY and CDR2 SVGAGI. Losses at the gene ends were 5 bases for V and 4 bases for J; bases not matched to a gene: 8. CDR3 DNA: TGTGCCAGCAGTATCCGGACAGGACGTTACGAGCAGTACTTC. The encoded protein is CASSIRTGRYEQYF.